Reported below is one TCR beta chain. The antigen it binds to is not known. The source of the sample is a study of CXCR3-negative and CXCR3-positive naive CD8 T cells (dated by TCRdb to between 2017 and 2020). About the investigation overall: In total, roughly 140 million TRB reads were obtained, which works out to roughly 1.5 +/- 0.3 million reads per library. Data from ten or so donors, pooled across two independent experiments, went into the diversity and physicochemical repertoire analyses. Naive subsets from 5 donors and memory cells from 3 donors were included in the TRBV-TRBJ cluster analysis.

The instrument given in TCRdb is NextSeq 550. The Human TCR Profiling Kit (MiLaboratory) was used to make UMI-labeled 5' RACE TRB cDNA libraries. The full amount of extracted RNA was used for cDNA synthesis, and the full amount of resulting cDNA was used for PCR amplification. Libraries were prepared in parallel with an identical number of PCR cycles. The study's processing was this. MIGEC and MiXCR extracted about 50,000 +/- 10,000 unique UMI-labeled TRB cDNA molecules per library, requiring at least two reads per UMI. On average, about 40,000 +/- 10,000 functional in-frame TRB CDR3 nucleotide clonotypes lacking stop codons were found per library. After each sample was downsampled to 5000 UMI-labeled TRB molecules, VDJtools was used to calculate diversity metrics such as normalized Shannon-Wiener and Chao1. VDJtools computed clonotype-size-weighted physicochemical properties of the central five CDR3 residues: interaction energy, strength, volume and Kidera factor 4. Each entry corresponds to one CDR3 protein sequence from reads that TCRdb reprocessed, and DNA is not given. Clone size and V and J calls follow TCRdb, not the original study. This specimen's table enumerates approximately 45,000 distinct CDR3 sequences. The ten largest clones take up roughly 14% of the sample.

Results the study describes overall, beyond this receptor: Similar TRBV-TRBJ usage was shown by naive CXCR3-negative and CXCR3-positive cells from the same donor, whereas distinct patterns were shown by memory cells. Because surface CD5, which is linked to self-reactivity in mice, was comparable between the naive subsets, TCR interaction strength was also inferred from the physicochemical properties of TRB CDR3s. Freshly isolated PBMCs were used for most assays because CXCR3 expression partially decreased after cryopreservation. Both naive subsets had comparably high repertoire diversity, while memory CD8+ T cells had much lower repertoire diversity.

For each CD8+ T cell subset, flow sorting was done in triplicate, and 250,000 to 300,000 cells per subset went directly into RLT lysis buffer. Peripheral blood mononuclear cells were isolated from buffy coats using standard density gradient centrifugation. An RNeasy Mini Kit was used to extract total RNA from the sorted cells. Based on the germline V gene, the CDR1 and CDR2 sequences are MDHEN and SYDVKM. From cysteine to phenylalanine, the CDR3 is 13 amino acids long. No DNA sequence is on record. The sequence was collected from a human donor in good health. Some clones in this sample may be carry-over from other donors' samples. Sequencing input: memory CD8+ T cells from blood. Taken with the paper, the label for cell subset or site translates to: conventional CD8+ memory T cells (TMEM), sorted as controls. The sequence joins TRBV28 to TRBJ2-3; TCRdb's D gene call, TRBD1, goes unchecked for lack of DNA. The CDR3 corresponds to CASSLPRTDTQYF.